This T cell receptor (beta chain) was retrieved from a study of Ad26.COV2.S vaccination and SARS-CoV-2 variants. V was trimmed by 4 bases and J by 5 bases, leaving 11 bases between them. This CDR3 is 13 amino acids long. Germline loops: CDR1 SNHLY, CDR2 FYNNEI. Treatment indicated: 19 received Ad26.COV2.S at low or high dose, single or two shots; roughly five received placebo; per-sample allocation not given. Day 63 following the first vaccine or placebo injection was when the samples were taken. TCRdb's table, derived via immunoSEQ multiplex PCR, lists solely in-frame clones and lacks some. The data contain hundreds of thousands of clones, around 88% of them singletons.

This sequence originates from a person between 18 and 65 years old who received the Ad26.COV2.S COVID-19 vaccine or a placebo. The sample in question was peripheral blood, obtained in a trial of Ad26.COV2.S vaccine versus placebo. The rearrangement joins TRBV2 to TRBJ1-1; tentative D call: TRBD1 (5 bases). The CDR3 DNA reads TGTGCCAGCAGTGGGGTAGGGGAGACTGAAGCTTTCTTT. Amino acids: CASSGVGETEAFF.